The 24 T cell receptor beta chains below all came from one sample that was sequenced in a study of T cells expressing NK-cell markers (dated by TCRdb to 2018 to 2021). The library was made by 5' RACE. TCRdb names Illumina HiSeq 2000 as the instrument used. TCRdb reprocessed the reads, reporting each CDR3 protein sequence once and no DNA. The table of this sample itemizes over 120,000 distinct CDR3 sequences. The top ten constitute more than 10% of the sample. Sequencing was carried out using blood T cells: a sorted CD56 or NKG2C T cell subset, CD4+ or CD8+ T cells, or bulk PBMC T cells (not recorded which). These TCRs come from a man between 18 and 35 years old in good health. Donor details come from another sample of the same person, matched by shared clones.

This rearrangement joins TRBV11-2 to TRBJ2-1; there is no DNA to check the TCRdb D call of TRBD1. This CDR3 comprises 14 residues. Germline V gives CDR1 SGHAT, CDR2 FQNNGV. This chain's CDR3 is CASSSLRERGEQFF.

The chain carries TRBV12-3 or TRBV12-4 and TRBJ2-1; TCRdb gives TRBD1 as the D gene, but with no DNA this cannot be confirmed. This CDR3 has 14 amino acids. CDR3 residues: CASFLGGSVDEQFF.

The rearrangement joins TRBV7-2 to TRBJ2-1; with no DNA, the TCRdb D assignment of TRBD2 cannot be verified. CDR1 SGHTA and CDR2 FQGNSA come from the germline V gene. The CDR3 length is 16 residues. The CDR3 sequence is CASSLEWGGRDNEQFF.

The CDR3 loop reads CATSREQGNTGELFF. The chain combines TRBV15 with TRBJ2-2; TCRdb indicates TRBD1, and absent DNA this call remains unverified. Germline CDR1 is LNHNV and CDR2 is YYDKDF (reference sequence). The CDR3 extends over 15 amino acids.

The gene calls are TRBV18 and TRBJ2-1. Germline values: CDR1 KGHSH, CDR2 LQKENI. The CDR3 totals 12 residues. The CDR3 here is CASSPTGGEQFF. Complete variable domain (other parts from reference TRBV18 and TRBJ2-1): NAGVMQNPRHLVRRRGQEARLRCSPMKGHSHVYWYRQLPEEGLKFMVYLQKENIIDESGMPKERFSAEFPKEGPSILRIQQVVRGDSAAYFCASSPTGGEQFFGPGTRLTVL.

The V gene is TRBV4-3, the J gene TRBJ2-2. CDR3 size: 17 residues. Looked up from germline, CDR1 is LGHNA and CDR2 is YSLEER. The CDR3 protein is CASSQDLLARNTGELFF.

The CDR3: CASRRTDNQPQHF. The rearrangement uses TRBV12-3 or TRBV12-4 and TRBJ1-5. The CDR3 covers 13 residues.

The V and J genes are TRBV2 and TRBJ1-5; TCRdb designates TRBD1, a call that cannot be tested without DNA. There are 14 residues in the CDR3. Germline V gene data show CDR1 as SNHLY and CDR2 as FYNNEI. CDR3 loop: CASSERGRDQPQHF. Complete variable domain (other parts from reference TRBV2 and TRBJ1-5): EPEVTQTPSHQVTQMGQEVILRCVPISNHLYFYWYRQILGQKVEFLVSFYNNEISEKSEIFDDQFSVERPDGSNFTLKIRSTKLEDSAMYFCASSERGRDQPQHFGDGTRLSIL.

Here the CDR3 reads CASTYYRGRHEAFF. The V call is TRBV28, the J call TRBJ1-1. CDR1 is MDHEN and CDR2 is SYDVKM in the germline V gene. This CDR3 spans 14 amino acids.

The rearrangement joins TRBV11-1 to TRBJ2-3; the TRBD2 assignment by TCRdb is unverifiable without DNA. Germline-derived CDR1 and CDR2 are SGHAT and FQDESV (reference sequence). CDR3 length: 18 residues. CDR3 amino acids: CASSTTPSGLLNTDTQYF.

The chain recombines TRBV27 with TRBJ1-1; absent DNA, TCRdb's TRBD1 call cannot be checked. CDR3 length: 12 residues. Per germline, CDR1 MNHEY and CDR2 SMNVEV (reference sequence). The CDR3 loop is CASSPPGHEAFF.

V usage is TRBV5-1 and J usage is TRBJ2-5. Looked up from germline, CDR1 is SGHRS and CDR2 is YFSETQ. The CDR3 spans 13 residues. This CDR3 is CASSLELQETQYF.

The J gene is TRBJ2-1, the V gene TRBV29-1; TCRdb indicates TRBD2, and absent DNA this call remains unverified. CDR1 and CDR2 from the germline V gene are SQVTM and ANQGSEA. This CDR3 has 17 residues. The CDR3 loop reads CSASGLAGGYNINEQFF.

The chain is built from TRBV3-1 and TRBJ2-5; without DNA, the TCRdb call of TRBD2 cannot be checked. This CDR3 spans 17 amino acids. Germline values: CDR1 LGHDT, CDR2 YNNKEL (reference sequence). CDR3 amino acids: CASSQEPQRGAQETQYF.

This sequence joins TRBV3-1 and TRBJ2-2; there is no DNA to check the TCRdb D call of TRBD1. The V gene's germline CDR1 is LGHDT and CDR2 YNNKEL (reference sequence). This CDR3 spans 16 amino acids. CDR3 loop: CASSPARDPHTGELFF. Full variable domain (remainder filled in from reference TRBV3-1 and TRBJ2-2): DTAVSQTPKYLVTQMGNDKSIKCEQNLGHDTMYWYKQDSKKFLKIMFSYNNKELIINETVPNRFSPKSPDKAHLNLHINSLELGDSAVYFCASSPARDPHTGELFFGEGSRLTVL.

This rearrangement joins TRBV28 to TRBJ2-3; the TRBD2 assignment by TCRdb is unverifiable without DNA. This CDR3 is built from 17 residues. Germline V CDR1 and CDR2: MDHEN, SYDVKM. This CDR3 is CASSLLRRRELTDTQYF. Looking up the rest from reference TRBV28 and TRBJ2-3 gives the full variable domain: DVKVTQSSRYLVKRTGEKVFLECVQDMDHENMFWYRQDPGLGLRLIYFSYDVKMKEKGDIPEGYSVSREKKERFSLILESASTNQTSMYLCASSLLRRRELTDTQYFGPGTRLTVL.

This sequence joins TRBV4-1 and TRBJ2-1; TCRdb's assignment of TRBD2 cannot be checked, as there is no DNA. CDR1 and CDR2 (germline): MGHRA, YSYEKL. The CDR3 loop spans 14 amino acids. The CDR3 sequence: CASSQDLSSGEQFF.

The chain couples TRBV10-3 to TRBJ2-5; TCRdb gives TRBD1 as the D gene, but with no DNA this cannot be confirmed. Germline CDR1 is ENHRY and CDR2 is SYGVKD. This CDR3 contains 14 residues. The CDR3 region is CAISGQGPQETQYF.

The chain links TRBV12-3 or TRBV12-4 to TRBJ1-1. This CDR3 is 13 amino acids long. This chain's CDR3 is CASSFGANTEAFF.

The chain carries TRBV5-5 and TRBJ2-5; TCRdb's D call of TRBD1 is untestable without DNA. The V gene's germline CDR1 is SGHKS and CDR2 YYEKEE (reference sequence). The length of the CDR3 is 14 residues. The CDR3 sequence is CASSDEGAEETQYF.

CDR3 loop: CASRLRGAGPRGQFF. This sequence joins TRBV27 and TRBJ2-1; the TCRdb call, TRBD2, lacks DNA for checking. CDR3 length: 15 amino acids. Germline V gene data show CDR1 as MNHEY and CDR2 as SMNVEV (reference sequence).

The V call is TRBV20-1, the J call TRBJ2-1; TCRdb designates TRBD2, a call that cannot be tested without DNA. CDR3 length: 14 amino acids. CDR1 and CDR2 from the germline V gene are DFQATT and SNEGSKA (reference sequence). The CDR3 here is CSARGTRIGYEQFF.

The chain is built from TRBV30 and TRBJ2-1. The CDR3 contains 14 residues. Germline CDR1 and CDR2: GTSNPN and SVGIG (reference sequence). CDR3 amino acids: CAIWPGSATNEQFF.

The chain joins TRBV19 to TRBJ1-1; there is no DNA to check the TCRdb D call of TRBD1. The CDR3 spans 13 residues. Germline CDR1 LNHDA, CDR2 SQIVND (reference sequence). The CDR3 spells CASLGAGRTEAFF.